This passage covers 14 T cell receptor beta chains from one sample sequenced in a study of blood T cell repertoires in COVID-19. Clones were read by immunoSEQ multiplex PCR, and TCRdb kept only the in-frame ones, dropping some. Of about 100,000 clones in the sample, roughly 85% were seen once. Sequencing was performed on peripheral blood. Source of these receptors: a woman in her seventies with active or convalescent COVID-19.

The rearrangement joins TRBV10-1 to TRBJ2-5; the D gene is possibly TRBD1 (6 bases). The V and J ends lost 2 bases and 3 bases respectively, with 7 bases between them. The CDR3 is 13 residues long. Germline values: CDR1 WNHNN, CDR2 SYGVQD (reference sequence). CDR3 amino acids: CASSETGKETQYF. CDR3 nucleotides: TGCGCCAGCAGTGAGACAGGGAAAGAGACCCAGTACTTC.

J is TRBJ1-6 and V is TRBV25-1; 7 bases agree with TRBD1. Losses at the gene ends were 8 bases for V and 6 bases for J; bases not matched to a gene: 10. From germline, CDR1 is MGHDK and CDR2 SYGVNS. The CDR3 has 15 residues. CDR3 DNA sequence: TGTGCCAGCTCCAGCGGACAGGTGATTAATTCACCCCTCCACTTT. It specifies CASSSGQVINSPLHF. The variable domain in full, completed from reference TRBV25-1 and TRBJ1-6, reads EADIYQTPRYLVIGTGKKITLECSQTMGHDKMYWYQQDPGMELHLIHYSYGVNSTEKGDLSSESTVSRIRTEHFPLTLESARPSHTSQYLCASSSGQVINSPLHFGNGTRLTVT.

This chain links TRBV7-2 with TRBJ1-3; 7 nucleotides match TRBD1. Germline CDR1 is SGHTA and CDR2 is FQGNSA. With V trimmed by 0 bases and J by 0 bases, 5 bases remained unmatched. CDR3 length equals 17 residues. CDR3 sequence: CASSLAGTALSGNTIYF. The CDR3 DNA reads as TGTGCCAGCAGCTTAGCTGGGACAGCCCTCTCTGGAAACACCATATATTTT.

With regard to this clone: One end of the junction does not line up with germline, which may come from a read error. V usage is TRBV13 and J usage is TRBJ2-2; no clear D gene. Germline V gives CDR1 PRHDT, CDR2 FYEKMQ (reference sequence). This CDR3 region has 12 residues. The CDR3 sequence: CASSLGRGELFF. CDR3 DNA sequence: TGTGCCAGCAGCCTAGGTCGCGGGGAGCTGTTTTTT.

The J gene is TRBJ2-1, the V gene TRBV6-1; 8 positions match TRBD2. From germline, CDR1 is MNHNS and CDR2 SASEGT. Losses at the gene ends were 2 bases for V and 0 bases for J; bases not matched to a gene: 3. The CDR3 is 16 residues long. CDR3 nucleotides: TGTGCCAGCAGTGAACGCGGGAGGAGCTCCTACAATGAGCAGTTCTTC. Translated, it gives CASSERGRSSYNEQFF.

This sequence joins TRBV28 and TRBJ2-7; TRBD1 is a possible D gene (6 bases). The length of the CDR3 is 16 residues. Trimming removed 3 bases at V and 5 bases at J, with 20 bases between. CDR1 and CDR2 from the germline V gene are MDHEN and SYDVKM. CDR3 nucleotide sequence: TGTGCCAGCAGTTTGGCCAGGGACACACGCGGCCACGAGCAGTACTTC. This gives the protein CASSLARDTRGHEQYF.

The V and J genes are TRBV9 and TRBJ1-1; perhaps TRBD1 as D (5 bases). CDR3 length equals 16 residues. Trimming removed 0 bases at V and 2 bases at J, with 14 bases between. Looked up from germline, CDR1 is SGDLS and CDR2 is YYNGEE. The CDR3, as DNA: TGTGCCAGCAGCGTAGATCCGGGCAGGGAAAACACTGAAGCTTTCTTT. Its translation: CASSVDPGRENTEAFF.

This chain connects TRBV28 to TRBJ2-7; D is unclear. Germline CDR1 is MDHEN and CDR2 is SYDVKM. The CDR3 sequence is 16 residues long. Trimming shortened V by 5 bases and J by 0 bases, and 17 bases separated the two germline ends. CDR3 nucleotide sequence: TGTGCCAGCAGTGCGCCTGCGGATCGGAGCTCCTACGAGCAGTACTTC. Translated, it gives CASSAPADRSSYEQYF.

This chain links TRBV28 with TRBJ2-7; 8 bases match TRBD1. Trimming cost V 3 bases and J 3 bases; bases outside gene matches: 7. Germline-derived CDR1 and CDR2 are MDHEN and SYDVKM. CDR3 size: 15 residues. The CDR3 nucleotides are TGTGCCAGCAGTTTCCCCCGGACAGGGAGCTACGAGCAGTACTTC. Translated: CASSFPRTGSYEQYF.

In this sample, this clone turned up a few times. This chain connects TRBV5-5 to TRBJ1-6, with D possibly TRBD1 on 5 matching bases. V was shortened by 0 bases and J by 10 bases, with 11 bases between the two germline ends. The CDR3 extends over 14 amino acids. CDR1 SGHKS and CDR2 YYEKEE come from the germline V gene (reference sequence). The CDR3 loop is CASSLEGARSPLHF. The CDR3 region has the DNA TGTGCCAGCAGCTTGGAAGGGGCAAGGTCACCCCTCCACTTT.

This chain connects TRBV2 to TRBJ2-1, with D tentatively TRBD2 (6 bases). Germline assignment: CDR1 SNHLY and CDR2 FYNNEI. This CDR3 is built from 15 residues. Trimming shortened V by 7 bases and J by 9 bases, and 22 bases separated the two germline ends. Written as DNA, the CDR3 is TGTGCCAGCACGGAGTCCGGGAGAAGAACAGGTGAGCAGTTCTTC. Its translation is CASTESGRRTGEQFF.

The CDR3 DNA sequence: TGTGCCAGCAAACAGGGCAAGGGGTACGAGCAGTACTTC. It encodes CASKQGKGYEQYF. The chain couples TRBV6-5 to TRBJ2-7; tentative D call: TRBD1 (6 bases). Germline V gene sequence: CDR1 MNHEY, CDR2 SVGAGI. The CDR3 runs to 13 residues. Trimming removed 7 bases at V and 4 bases at J, with 14 bases between.

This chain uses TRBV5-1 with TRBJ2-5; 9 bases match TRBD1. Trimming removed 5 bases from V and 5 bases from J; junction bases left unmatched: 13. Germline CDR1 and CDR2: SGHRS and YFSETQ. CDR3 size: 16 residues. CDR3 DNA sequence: TGCGCCAGCAGTTCCGGGACAGGGATTGGAAGGGAGACCCAGTACTTC. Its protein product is CASSSGTGIGRETQYF.

The CDR3 DNA reads TGCGCCAGCAGCCAAGAACATACCGCGACAGGGAACACCGGGGAGCTGTTTTTT. Translation: CASSQEHTATGNTGELFF. The chain joins TRBV4-3 to TRBJ2-2; D perhaps matches TRBD1 (6 bases). Germline V gives CDR1 LGHNA, CDR2 YSLEER. This CDR3 has 18 residues. Trimming cost V 0 bases and J 1 base, with 15 bases left between them.